Detailed here is one T cell receptor (beta chain). This sample was included in a study of Tregs in tolerant kidney transplant recipients. Between the trimmed V and J ends, which lost 4 bases and 4 bases, there was a span of 12 bases. The CDR3 covers 14 residues. Germline values: CDR1 SGHDN, CDR2 FVKESK. Clones were sequenced by immunoSEQ multiplex PCR, and TCRdb holds only the in-frame ones, with some missing. The table includes about 110,000 clones, 90% detected once. This specimen was CD4+ T cells from blood, taken before the transplant. This sequence joins TRBV14 and TRBJ2-3; weak D call: TRBD1 (5 bases). The sequence was collected from a human donor who received a combined kidney and bone marrow transplant. The CDR3 bases are TGTGCCAGCAGCCCTAACCCAGGGCCAGATACGCAGTATTTT. Translated, it gives CASSPNPGPDTQYF. The variable domain in full, with the rest retrieved from reference TRBV14 and TRBJ2-3, is EAGVTQFPSHSVIEKGQTVTLRCDPISGHDNLYWYRRVMGKEIKFLLHFVKESKQDESGMPNNRFLAERTGGTYSTLKVQPAELEDSGVYFCASSPNPGPDTQYFGPGTRLTVL.